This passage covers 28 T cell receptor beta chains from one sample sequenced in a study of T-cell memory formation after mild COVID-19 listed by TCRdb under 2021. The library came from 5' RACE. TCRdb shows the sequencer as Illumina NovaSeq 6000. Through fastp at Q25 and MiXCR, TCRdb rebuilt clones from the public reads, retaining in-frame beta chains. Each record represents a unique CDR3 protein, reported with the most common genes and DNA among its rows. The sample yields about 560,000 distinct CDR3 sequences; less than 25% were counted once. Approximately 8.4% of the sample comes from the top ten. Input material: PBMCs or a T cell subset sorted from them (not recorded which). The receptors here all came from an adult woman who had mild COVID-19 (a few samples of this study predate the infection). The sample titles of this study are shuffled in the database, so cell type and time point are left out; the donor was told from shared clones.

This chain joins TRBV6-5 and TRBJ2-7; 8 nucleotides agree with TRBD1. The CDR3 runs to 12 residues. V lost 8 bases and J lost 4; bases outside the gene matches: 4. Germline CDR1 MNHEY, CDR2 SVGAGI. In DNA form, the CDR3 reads TGTGCCAGCGGGGACAGGAGTTACGAGCAGTACTTC. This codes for CASGDRSYEQYF.

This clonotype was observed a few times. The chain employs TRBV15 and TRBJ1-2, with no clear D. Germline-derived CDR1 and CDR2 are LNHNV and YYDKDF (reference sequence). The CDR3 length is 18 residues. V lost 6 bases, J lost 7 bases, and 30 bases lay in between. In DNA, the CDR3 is TGTGCCACCAGGCCCTGGCTCGAGTCGCCGCGAAGACGGGGTGGCTACACCTTC. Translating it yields CATRPWLESPRRRGGYTF.

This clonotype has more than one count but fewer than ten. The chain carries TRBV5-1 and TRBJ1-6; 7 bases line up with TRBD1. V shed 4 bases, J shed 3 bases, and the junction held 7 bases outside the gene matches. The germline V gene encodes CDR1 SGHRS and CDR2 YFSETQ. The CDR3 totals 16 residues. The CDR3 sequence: CASSPGQTSYNSPLHF. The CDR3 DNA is TGCGCCAGCAGCCCGGGACAGACGAGCTATAATTCACCCCTCCACTTT.

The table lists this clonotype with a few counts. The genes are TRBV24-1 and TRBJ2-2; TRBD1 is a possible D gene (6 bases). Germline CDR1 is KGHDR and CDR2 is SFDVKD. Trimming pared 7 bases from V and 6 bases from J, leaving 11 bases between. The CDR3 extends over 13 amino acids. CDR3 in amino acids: CATRDSEAGELFF. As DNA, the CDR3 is TGTGCCACCAGGGACAGTGAGGCCGGGGAGCTGTTTTTT.

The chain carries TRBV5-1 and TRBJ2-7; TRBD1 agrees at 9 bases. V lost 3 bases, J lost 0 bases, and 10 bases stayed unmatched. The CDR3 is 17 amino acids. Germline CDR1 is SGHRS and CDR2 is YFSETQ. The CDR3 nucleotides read TGCGCCAGCAGCTCCGGGGACAGGGCCTTAAGCTCCTACGAGCAGTACTTC. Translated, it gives CASSSGDRALSSYEQYF.

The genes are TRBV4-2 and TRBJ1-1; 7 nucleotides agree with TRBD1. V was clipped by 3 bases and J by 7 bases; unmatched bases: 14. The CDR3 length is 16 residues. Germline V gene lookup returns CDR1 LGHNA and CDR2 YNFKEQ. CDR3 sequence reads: CASSQELDRVAGEAFF. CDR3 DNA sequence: TGTGCCAGCAGCCAGGAACTAGACAGGGTCGCAGGTGAAGCTTTCTTT.

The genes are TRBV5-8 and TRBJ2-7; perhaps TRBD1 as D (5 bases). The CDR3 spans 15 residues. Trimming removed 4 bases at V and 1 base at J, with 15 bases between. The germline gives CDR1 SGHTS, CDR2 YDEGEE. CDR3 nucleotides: TGTGCCAGCAGCATCCTGACAGACCCATCCTACGAGCAGTACTTC. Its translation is CASSILTDPSYEQYF.

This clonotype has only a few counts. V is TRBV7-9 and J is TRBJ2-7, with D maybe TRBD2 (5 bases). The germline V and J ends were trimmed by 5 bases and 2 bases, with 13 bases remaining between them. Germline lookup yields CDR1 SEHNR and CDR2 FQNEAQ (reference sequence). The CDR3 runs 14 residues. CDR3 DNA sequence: TGTGCCAGCAGCCCACCTAGCCCGACCTACGAGCAGTACTTC. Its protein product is CASSPPSPTYEQYF.

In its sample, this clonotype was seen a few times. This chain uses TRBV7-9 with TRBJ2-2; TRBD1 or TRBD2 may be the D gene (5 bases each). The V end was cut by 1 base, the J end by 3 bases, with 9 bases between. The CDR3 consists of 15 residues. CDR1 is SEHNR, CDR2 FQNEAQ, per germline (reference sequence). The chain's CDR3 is CASSLVLGDTGELFF. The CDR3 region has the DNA TGTGCCAGCAGCTTAGTGCTGGGGGACACCGGGGAGCTGTTTTTT.

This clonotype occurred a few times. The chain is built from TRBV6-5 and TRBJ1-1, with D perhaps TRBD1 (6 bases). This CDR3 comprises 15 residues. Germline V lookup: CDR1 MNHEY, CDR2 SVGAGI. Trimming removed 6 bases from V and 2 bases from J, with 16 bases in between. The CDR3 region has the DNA TGTGCCAGCAGAGAACCACAGGGTTTTAACACTGAAGCTTTCTTT. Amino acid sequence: CASREPQGFNTEAFF.

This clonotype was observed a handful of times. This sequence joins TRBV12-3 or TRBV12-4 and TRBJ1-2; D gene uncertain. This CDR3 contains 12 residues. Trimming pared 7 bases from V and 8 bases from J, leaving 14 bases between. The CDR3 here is CASTRSGSGYTF. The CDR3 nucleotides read TGTGCCAGCACCCGTTCTGGGAGCGGCTACACCTTC.

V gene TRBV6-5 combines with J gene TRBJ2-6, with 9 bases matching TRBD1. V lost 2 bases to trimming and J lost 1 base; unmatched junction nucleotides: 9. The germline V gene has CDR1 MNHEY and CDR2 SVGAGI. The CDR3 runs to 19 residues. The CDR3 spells CASSYGPGQGLSGANVLTF. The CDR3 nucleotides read TGTGCCAGCAGTTACGGCCCGGGACAGGGTTTGTCTGGGGCCAACGTCCTGACTTTC.

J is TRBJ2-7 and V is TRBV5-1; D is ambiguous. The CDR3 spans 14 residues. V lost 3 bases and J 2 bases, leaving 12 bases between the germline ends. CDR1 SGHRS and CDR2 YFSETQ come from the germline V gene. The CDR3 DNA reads TGCGCCAGCAGCTACAAGGGTGCCCCCTACGAGCAGTACTTC. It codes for CASSYKGAPYEQYF.

The CDR3 DNA sequence: TGTGCCAGCAGTTGGGACAGGTCTAAATTCCGAGAATCCTACGAGCAGTACTTC. Protein sequence: CASSWDRSKFRESYEQYF. The V call is TRBV27, the J call TRBJ2-7; 8 bases map to TRBD1. CDR1 MNHEY and CDR2 SMNVEV come from the germline V gene (reference sequence). The CDR3 spans 18 residues. V shed 4 bases and J 1 base; nucleotides not matched to a gene: 15.

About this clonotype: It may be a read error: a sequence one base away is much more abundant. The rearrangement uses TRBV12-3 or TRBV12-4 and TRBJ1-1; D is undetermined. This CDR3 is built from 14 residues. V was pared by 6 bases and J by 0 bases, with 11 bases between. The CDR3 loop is CASRPSPMNTEAFF. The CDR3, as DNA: TGTGCCAGCAGGCCCAGCCCCATGAACACTGAAGCTTTCTTT.

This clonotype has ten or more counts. This CDR3 reads CASGGTRGETQYF. The CDR3 region has the DNA TGTGCCAGCGGTGGAACTAGGGGTGAGACCCAGTACTTC. The chain employs TRBV3-1 and TRBJ2-5, with D perhaps assigned TRBD1 or TRBD2 (5 bases each). Germline loops: CDR1 LGHDT, CDR2 YNNKEL (reference sequence). CDR3 size: 13 residues. The V end lost 8 bases, the J end lost 5 bases, and 15 bases lay between the germline ends.

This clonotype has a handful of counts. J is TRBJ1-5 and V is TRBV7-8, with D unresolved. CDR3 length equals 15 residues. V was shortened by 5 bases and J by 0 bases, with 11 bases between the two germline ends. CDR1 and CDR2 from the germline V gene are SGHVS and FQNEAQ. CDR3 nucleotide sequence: TGTGCCAGCAGCCGTACCCGGTATAGCAATCAGCCCCAGCATTTT. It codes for CASSRTRYSNQPQHF.

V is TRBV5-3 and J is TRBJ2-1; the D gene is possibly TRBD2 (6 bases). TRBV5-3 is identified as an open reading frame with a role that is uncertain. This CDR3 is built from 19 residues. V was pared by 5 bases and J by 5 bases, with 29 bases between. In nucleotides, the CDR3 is TGTGCCAGAAGTTCCCGGGCCCTAAACCGGGACTTGTTAAACAATGAGCAGTTCTTC. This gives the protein CARSSRALNRDLLNNEQFF.

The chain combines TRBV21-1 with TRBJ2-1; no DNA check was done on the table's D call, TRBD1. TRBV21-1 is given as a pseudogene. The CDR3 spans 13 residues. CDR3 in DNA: TGTGCCAGCAGCCCGGGACGCAATAATGAGCAGTTCTTC. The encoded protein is CASSPGRNNEQFF.

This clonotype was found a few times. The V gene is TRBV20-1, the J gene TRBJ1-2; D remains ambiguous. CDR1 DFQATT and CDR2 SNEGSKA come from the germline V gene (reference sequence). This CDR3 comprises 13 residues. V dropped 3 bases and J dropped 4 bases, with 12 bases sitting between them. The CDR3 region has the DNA TGCAGTGCTAGTGGATATAGAAGCTATGGCTACACCTTC. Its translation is CSASGYRSYGYTF.

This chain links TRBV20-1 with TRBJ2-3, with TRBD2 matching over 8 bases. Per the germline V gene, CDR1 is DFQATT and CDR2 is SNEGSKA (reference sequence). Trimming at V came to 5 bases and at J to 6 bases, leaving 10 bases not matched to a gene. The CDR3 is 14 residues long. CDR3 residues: CSAQRGPFRDTQYF. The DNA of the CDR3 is TGCAGTGCTCAGCGGGGGCCCTTTAGGGATACGCAGTATTTT.

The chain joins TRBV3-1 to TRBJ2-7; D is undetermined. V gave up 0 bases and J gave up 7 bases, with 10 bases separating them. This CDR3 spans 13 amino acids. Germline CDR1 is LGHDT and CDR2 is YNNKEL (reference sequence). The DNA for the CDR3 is TGTGCCAGCAGCCAAGAATGGGGTAAGGAGCAGTACTTC. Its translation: CASSQEWGKEQYF.

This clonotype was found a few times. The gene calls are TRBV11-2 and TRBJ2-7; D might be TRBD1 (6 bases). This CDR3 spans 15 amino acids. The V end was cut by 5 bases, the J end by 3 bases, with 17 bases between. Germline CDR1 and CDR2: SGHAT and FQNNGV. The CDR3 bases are TGTGCCAGCAGCCCAACGACAGGAATGAACTACGAGCAGTACTTC. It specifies CASSPTTGMNYEQYF.

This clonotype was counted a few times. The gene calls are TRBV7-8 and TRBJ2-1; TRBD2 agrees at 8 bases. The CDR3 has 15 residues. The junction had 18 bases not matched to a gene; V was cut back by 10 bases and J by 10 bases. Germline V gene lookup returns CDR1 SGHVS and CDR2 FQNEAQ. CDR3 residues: CATPGVAGGIDEQFF. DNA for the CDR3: TGTGCCACCCCGGGGGTTGCGGGAGGTATCGACGAGCAGTTCTTC.

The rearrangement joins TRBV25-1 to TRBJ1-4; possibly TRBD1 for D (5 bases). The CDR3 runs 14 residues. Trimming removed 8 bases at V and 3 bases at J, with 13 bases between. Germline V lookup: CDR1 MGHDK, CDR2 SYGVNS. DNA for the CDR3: TGTGCCAGCGCTCCCGGAGGGGCTAATGAAAAACTGTTTTTT. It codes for CASAPGGANEKLFF.

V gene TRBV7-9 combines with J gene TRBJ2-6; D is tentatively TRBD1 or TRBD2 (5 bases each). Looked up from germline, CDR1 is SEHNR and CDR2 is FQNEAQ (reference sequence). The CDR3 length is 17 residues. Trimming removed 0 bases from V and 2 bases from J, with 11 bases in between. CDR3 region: CASSLAVGDAGANVLTF. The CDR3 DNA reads TGTGCCAGCAGCTTAGCTGTGGGGGATGCTGGGGCCAACGTCCTGACTTTC.

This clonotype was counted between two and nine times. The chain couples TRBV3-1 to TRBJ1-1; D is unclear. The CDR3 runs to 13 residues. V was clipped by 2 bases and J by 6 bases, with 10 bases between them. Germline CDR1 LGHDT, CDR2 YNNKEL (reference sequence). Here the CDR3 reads CASSQIWESEAFF. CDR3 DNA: TGTGCCAGCAGCCAAATTTGGGAGTCTGAAGCTTTCTTT.

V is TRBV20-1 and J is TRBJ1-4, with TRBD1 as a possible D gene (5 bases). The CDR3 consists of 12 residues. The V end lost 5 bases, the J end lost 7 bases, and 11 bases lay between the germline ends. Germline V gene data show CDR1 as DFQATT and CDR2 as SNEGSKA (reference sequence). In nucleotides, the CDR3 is TGCAGTGCTCTAGGACAACCTGAAAAACTGTTTTTT. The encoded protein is CSALGQPEKLFF.